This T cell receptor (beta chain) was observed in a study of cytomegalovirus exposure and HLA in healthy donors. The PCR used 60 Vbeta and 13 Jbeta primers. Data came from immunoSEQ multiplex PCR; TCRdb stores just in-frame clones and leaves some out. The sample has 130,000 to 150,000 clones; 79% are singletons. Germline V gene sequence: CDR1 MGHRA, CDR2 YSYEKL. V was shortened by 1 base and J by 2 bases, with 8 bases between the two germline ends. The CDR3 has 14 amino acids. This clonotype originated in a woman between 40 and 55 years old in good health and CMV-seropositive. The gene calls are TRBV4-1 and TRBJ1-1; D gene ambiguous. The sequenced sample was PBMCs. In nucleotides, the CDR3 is TGCGCCAGCAGCCAAGGCCTAATTAACACTGAAGCTTTCTTT. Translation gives CASSQGLINTEAFF.